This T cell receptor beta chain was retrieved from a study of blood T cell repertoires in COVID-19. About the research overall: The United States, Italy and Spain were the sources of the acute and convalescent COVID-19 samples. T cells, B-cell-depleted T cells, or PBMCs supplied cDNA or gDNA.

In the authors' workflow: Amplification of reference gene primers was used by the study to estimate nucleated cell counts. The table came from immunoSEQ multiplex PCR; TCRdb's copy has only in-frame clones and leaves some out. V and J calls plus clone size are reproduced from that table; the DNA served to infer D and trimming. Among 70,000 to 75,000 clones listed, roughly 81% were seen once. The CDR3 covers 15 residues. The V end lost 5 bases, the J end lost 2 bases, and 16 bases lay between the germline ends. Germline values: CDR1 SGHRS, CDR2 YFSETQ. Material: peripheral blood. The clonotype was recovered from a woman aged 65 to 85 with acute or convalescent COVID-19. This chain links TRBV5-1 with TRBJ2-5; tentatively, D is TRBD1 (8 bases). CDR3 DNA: TGCGCCAGCAGACCTGACAGGGGAGGGCAAGAGACCCAGTACTTC. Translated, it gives CASRPDRGGQETQYF.